This paragraph covers one TCR beta chain sequence. What it binds is unknown. Naive CD45RA+ and memory CD45RA-negative subsets were split from CD4+ cells. The data were obtained in a study of shared clonotypes between healthy human individuals. The study, taken as a whole, reports: In having few donors, the study represented limited genetic and exposure-history diversity. Relative to clonotypes present in all four donors, those not shared had lower generation probabilities. Several donors had around 5.5% of their naive CD4 clonotypes in common.

The CDR3 length is 16 residues. Germline V gene sequence: CDR1 LGHNA, CDR2 YNFKEQ. With 4 bases clipped from V and 4 bases from J, the junction kept 10 bases outside the gene matches. The assay was immunoSEQ multiplex PCR, and TCRdb's table has in-frame clones only and misses some. The table includes roughly 2,300,000 clones, around 92% detected once. The chain joins TRBV4-2 to TRBJ2-3; 8 positions match TRBD1. The TCR sequence derives from a man younger than 35 in good health. Some clones in this sample may be carry-over from other donors' samples. Material: naive CD4+ T cells from PBMCs. The sample's subset: CD45RA+ positively selected. The CDR3 sequence: CASSRPGTGIADTQYF. The CDR3 DNA follows: TGTGCCAGCAGCCGCCCCGGGACAGGCATAGCAGATACGCAGTATTTT.